This T cell receptor beta chain was sequenced during a study of CD8 T cells in Susac syndrome. 0.5 to 1 ug RNA was reverse transcribed with random hexamers. Multiplex immunoSEQ PCR targeted 54 Vbeta and 13 Jbeta TCR beta segments. Each CDR3 protein is one row after TCRdb ran MiXCR on the immunoSEQ multiplex PCR reads. The sample contains roughly 28,000 distinct CDR3 sequences, around 94% of which appear only once. Trimming cost V 3 bases and J 2 bases; bases outside gene matches: 3. Germline CDR1 and CDR2: SGHRS and YFSETQ. The CDR3 runs 15 residues. The chain is built from TRBV5-1 and TRBJ2-3; 10 bases are a match to TRBD1. This TCR was recovered from a human donor in good health. Sequenced: CD8+ T cells from PBMCs. CDR3 protein: CASSSGQGHTDTQYF. The CDR3 DNA sequence: TGCGCCAGCAGCTCGGGACAGGGGCACACAGATACGCAGTATTTT.